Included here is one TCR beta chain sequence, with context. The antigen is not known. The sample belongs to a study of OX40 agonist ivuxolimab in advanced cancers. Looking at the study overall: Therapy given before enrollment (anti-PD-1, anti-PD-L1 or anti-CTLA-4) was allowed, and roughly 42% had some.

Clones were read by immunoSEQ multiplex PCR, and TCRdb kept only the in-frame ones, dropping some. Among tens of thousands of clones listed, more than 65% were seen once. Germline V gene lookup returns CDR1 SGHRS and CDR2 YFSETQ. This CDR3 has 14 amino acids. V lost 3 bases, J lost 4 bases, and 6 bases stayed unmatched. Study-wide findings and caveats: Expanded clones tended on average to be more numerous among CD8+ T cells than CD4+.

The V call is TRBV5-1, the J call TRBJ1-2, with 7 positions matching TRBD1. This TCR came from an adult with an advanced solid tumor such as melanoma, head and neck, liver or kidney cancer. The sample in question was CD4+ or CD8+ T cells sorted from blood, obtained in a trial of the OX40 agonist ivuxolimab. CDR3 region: CASSYGTEVYGYTF. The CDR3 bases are TGCGCCAGCAGCTACGGGACAGAAGTCTATGGCTACACCTTC. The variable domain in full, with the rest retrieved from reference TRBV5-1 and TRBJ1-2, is KAGVTQTPRYLIKTRGQQVTLSCSPISGHRSVSWYQQTPGQGLQFLFEYFSETQRNKGNFPGRFSGRQFSNSRSEMNVSTLELGDSALYLCASSYGTEVYGYTFGSGTRLTVV.